These 28 T cell receptor beta chains were sequenced from one sample in a study of cytomegalovirus exposure and HLA in healthy donors. The repertoire was sequenced with immunoSEQ multiplex PCR; TCRdb's copy has only in-frame clones and lacks some. The sample includes 95,000 to 150,000 clones, approximately 91% of them seen just once. The sequenced material came from PBMCs. These TCRs come from a woman aged 18-29 years in good health and CMV-seronegative.

The V gene is TRBV6-5, the J gene TRBJ1-4, with TRBD1 as a possible D gene (6 bases). Trimming removed 4 bases at V and 4 bases at J, with 10 bases between. The V gene's germline CDR1 is MNHEY and CDR2 SVGAGI. CDR3 length equals 14 residues. CDR3 DNA sequence: TGTGCCAGCAGTTTCCACAGGGTTAATGAAAAACTGTTTTTT. Translating it yields CASSFHRVNEKLFF.

This rearrangement joins TRBV2 to TRBJ2-7; TRBD2 aligns across 9 bases. Germline V lookup: CDR1 SNHLY, CDR2 FYNNEI. The CDR3 contains 14 residues. V shed 6 bases, J shed 3 bases, and the junction held 6 bases outside the gene matches. This CDR3 reads CASRRTSANYEQYF. CDR3 DNA: TGTGCCAGCAGACGGACTAGCGCGAACTACGAGCAGTACTTC.

The rearrangement uses TRBV2 and TRBJ2-7; possibly TRBD1 for D (5 bases). V was clipped by 3 bases and J by 8 bases, with 14 bases between them. The germline gives CDR1 SNHLY, CDR2 FYNNEI. The CDR3 is made up of 13 amino acids. CDR3 protein: CASSDYTGSQQYF. CDR3 coding DNA: TGTGCCAGCAGTGATTATACAGGTTCACAGCAGTACTTC.

The rearrangement links TRBV9 to TRBJ2-1; TRBD2 matches at 7 bases. From germline, CDR1 is SGDLS and CDR2 YYNGEE. V gave up 0 bases and J gave up 4 bases; unmatched junction bases: 4. The CDR3 covers 15 residues. The CDR3 loop is CASSVEAGAYNEQFF. The CDR3 nucleotides read TGTGCCAGCAGCGTAGAGGCGGGAGCATACAATGAGCAGTTCTTC.

The chain combines TRBV5-4 with TRBJ2-1, with D perhaps matching TRBD1 (7 bases). Trimming took 5 bases from V and 4 from J, leaving 16 bases between them. CDR1 is SGHNT, CDR2 YYREEE, per germline (reference sequence). CDR3 length: 15 residues. The CDR3 sequence is CASRSRGTAYNEQFF. Written as DNA, the CDR3 is TGTGCCAGCAGGTCCCGGGGGACAGCTTACAATGAGCAGTTCTTC.

Concerning this clone: At one end the junction does not follow the germline gene, possibly because of a read error. The CDR3 DNA is TGTGCCAGTGGGAGGGACCTGGTAGTGTCCGCCTTC. Translated: CASGRDLVVSAF. The J gene is TRBJ1-2, the V gene TRBV19, with D possibly TRBD1 on 5 matching bases. The V gene's germline CDR1 is LNHDA and CDR2 SQIVND (reference sequence). The CDR3 spans 12 residues.

This chain links TRBV5-5 with TRBJ2-3; 9 nucleotides agree with TRBD2. V gave up 3 bases and J gave up 5 bases; unmatched junction bases: 10. Germline assignment: CDR1 SGHKS and CDR2 YYEKEE (reference sequence). This CDR3 is built from 16 residues. The CDR3 DNA sequence: TGTGCCAGCAGCTGGCGGGTAGCGGGAGAGGTAGATACGCAGTATTTT. This sequence encodes CASSWRVAGEVDTQYF.

The J gene is TRBJ1-5, the V gene TRBV7-2; no clear D. Germline V CDR1 and CDR2: SGHTA, FQGNSA. The length of the CDR3 is 15 residues. V was trimmed by 1 base and J by 0 bases, leaving 7 bases between them. CDR3 sequence: CASSLEDYSNQPQHF. For the CDR3, the DNA is TGTGCCAGCAGCTTAGAAGACTATAGCAATCAGCCCCAGCATTTT.

The V gene is TRBV13, the J gene TRBJ2-1; D is undetermined. This CDR3 region has 12 residues. Germline CDR1 PRHDT, CDR2 FYEKMQ (reference sequence). V lost 0 bases, J lost 12 bases, and 9 bases lay in between. CDR3 in amino acids: CASSLGGMWQFF. In nucleotides, the CDR3 is TGTGCCAGCAGCTTAGGCGGTATGTGGCAGTTCTTC. The full variable domain, in which reference TRBV13 and TRBJ2-1 provide the parts outside the CDR3, is AAGVIQSPRHLIKEKRETATLKCYPIPRHDTVYWYQQGPGQDPQFLISFYEKMQSDKGSIPDRFSAQQFSDYHSELNMSSLELGDSALYFCASSLGGMWQFFGPGTRLTVL.

This chain connects TRBV5-1 to TRBJ2-7; 12 bases match TRBD2. The V gene end was trimmed by 3 bases and the J gene end by 1 base; junction bases not matched to a gene: 5. The CDR3 spans 16 residues. Germline V gene data show CDR1 as SGHRS and CDR2 as YFSETQ. The CDR3 DNA reads as TGCGCCAGCAGCTGGCTAGCGGGAGGGCCATCCTACGAGCAGTACTTC. Translating gives CASSWLAGGPSYEQYF.

The V and J genes are TRBV6-1 and TRBJ1-5, with D maybe TRBD1 (6 bases). The CDR3 sequence is 15 residues long. Germline V gene lookup returns CDR1 MNHNS and CDR2 SASEGT. V gave up 6 bases and J gave up 4 bases, with 16 bases separating them. This CDR3 is CASSVQGSENQPQHF. CDR3 DNA: TGTGCCAGCAGCGTACAGGGCTCGGAGAATCAGCCCCAGCATTTT.

J is TRBJ2-4 and V is TRBV29-1, with a weak D call TRBD2 (5 bases). V was trimmed by 5 bases and J by 6 bases, leaving 20 bases between them. The CDR3 consists of 15 residues. Per the germline V gene, CDR1 is SQVTM and CDR2 is ANQGSEA. CDR3 in amino acids: CSVKGSPISLNIQYF. In DNA form, the CDR3 reads TGCAGCGTTAAAGGGAGCCCCATCTCTCTAAACATTCAGTACTTC.

The rearrangement joins TRBV30 to TRBJ1-3; 9 positions match TRBD1. J gave up 2 bases and V 5 bases, and 4 bases lay outside the gene matches. The CDR3 loop spans 14 amino acids. Germline V gene data show CDR1 as GTSNPN and CDR2 as SVGIG (reference sequence). The CDR3 sequence: CAWWTGVAGNTIYF. CDR3 nucleotides: TGTGCCTGGTGGACAGGGGTCGCTGGAAACACCATATATTTT.

V is TRBV6-5 and J is TRBJ1-1; D unclear. Germline CDR1 is MNHEY and CDR2 is SVGAGI. Trimming removed 2 bases at V and 1 base at J, with 8 bases between. This CDR3 region has 14 residues. In DNA, the CDR3 is TGTGCCAGCAGTTACGGACTCGGGAACACTGAAGCTTTCTTT. Protein product: CASSYGLGNTEAFF.

V usage is TRBV28 and J usage is TRBJ1-5; D unclear. CDR3 length equals 16 residues. Trimming stripped 2 bases from V and 1 base from J, with 12 bases between. In germline, CDR1 is MDHEN, CDR2 SYDVKM. The CDR3 sequence is CASSLNGPGSNQPQHF. The CDR3 nucleotides read TGTGCCAGCAGTTTAAATGGCCCGGGGAGCAATCAGCCCCAGCATTTT. Full variable domain (missing parts from reference TRBV28 and TRBJ1-5): DVKVTQSSRYLVKRTGEKVFLECVQDMDHENMFWYRQDPGLGLRLIYFSYDVKMKEKGDIPEGYSVSREKKERFSLILESASTNQTSMYLCASSLNGPGSNQPQHFGDGTRLSIL.

This sequence joins TRBV7-8 and TRBJ2-7; D perhaps matches TRBD2 (6 bases). Looked up from germline, CDR1 is SGHVS and CDR2 is FQNEAQ. Trimming pared 1 base from V and 0 bases from J, leaving 10 bases between. The CDR3 runs 15 residues. DNA of the CDR3: TGTGCCAGCAGCTTAGTCGGGACTGCCTCCTACGAGCAGTACTTC. Protein sequence: CASSLVGTASYEQYF.

The J gene is TRBJ2-2, the V gene TRBV19, with TRBD2 identical over 10 bases. This CDR3 contains 17 residues. The junction had 12 bases not matched to a gene; V was cut back by 7 bases and J by 4 bases. CDR1 LNHDA and CDR2 SQIVND come from the germline V gene (reference sequence). The CDR3 reads CASKGTSASRATGELFF. In nucleotides, the CDR3 is TGTGCCAGTAAGGGGACTAGCGCTTCCCGAGCCACCGGGGAGCTGTTTTTT.

The gene calls are TRBV7-8 and TRBJ2-2; 9 bases are shared with TRBD2. Germline CDR1 reads SGHVS; CDR2 reads FQNEAQ. The CDR3 runs to 16 residues. V gave up 5 bases and J gave up 1 base; unmatched junction bases: 5. CDR3 sequence reads: CASSPGTSQNTGELFF. The CDR3 nucleotides read TGTGCCAGCAGCCCGGGGACTAGCCAGAACACCGGGGAGCTGTTTTTT.

This chain links TRBV7-8 with TRBJ1-2, with 9 bases aligning to TRBD1. Germline values: CDR1 SGHVS, CDR2 FQNEAQ. Trimming at V came to 4 bases and at J to 2 bases, leaving 8 bases not matched to a gene. The CDR3 consists of 16 residues. The chain's CDR3 is CASSSNGQGMNYGYTF. CDR3 bases: TGTGCCAGCAGCTCCAACGGACAGGGGATGAACTATGGCTACACCTTC.

The chain recombines TRBV19 with TRBJ1-5, with D unclear. Germline V gene sequence: CDR1 LNHDA, CDR2 SQIVND (reference sequence). The V and J ends lost 4 bases and 2 bases respectively, with 12 bases between them. The CDR3 has 15 amino acids. CDR3 DNA sequence: TGTGCCAGTAGTAGCGGCAGTGGAGGCAATCAGCCCCAGCATTTT. Translation gives CASSSGSGGNQPQHF.

V and J are TRBV29-1 and TRBJ1-2; D gene uncertain. Trimming removed 4 bases at V and 8 bases at J, with 11 bases between. The CDR3 has 11 residues. Per germline, CDR1 SQVTM and CDR2 ANQGSEA. DNA of the CDR3: TGCAGCGTTGTTTTCCGGAGGGGCTACACCTTC. This sequence encodes CSVVFRRGYTF.

The rearrangement uses TRBV2 and TRBJ1-1, with a weak D call TRBD1 (5 bases). The CDR3 has 13 amino acids. From germline, CDR1 is SNHLY and CDR2 FYNNEI. With 4 bases removed from V and 3 bases from J, the gap between germline ends came to 9 bases. This CDR3 is CASSGEGYTEAFF. The CDR3 DNA follows: TGTGCCAGCAGTGGGGAGGGGTACACTGAAGCTTTCTTT.

This clone occurred once. The rearrangement joins TRBV2 to TRBJ2-1, with 8 bases identical to TRBD2. Per germline, CDR1 SNHLY and CDR2 FYNNEI. Trimming cost V 8 bases and J 5 bases; bases outside gene matches: 11. The CDR3 runs 15 residues. In DNA form, the CDR3 reads TGTGCCAGCGTATACGGGAGGGATTTCCACAATGAGCAGTTCTTC. This encodes CASVYGRDFHNEQFF.

The chain carries TRBV27 and TRBJ1-2; D ambiguous. Germline-derived CDR1 and CDR2 are MNHEY and SMNVEV (reference sequence). CDR3 length: 14 residues. Trimming removed 6 bases at V and 4 bases at J, with 15 bases between. CDR3 nucleotide sequence: TGTGCCAGCAGCCTCGGGCGGGCATCCTATGGCTACACCTTC. This translates into CASSLGRASYGYTF.

The chain couples TRBV6-4 to TRBJ2-6, with a tentative D call TRBD2 (6 bases). This CDR3 region has 16 residues. V lost 9 bases to trimming and J lost 0 bases, with 15 bases between them. Germline CDR1 MRHNA, CDR2 SNTAGT. DNA of the CDR3: TGTGCCAGACCTAGGCAGGGACTCTCTGGGGCCAACGTCCTGACTTTC. Its protein is CARPRQGLSGANVLTF.

This chain joins TRBV19 and TRBJ1-2, with D unclear. The germline gives CDR1 LNHDA, CDR2 SQIVND (reference sequence). Trimming stripped 5 bases from V and 0 bases from J, with 7 bases between. This CDR3 contains 13 residues. CDR3 region: CASSPGSNYGYTF. The CDR3 DNA follows: TGTGCCAGTAGTCCCGGGTCTAACTATGGCTACACCTTC. Looking up the rest from reference TRBV19 and TRBJ1-2 gives the full variable domain: DGGITQSPKYLFRKEGQNVTLSCEQNLNHDAMYWYRQDPGQGLRLIYYSQIVNDFQKGDIAEGYSVSREKKESFPLTVTSAQKNPTAFYLCASSPGSNYGYTFGSGTRLTVV.

The chain uses TRBV5-6 and TRBJ1-1, with TRBD1 identical over 9 bases. The CDR3 runs to 14 residues. CDR1 and CDR2 from the germline V gene are SGHDT and YYEEEE. Unmatched junction bases numbered 7, after V lost 6 bases and J lost 4 bases. The CDR3 sequence is CASTQQGARTEAFF. CDR3 nucleotides: TGTGCCAGCACCCAACAGGGGGCGCGCACTGAAGCTTTCTTT.

This chain connects TRBV28 to TRBJ2-1; D remains ambiguous. CDR1 is MDHEN and CDR2 is SYDVKM in the germline V gene. The ends were cut back, 4 bases at V and 7 bases at J, with 23 bases in the middle. The CDR3 has 17 amino acids. The CDR3 sequence: CASSSGLTLGRLNEQFF. The CDR3 DNA reads as TGTGCCAGCAGTTCGGGTCTGACTCTCGGTCGGTTGAATGAGCAGTTCTTC.